These T cell receptor beta chains were read from a single sample in a study of T cell responses to AZD1222 COVID-19 vaccine. Sequencing used immunoSEQ multiplex PCR; TCRdb keeps in-frame clones, though not all of them. The table lists around 180,000 clones, around 87% of them singletons, with around 2.5% in the top ten. This specimen was peripheral blood, taken on day 0 of MenACWY control vaccination. Source of these receptors: an adult in good health. Each CDR3 is given with its conserved first and last residue. The order of the fields is CDR3 DNA, CDR3 protein, J gene, clone size, V gene, D gene. The D gene is left open where the match is weak. A clone size is listed for some rows: how often the clone was seen (once, few, many), or a class if it is expanded.

TGTGCCAGCAGTGAAGGGGACAATGAGCAGTTCTTC,CASSEGDNEQFF,TRBJ2-1,once,TRBV6-1,NA
TGTGCCAGCAGTCTACAGGATAGCTATGGCTACACCTTC,CASSLQDSYGYTF,TRBJ1-2,once,TRBV12-3/TRBV12-4,NA
TGTGCCAGCAGCCCCGGACAGGGGTACCGGGGAGCTGTTTTT,CASSPGQGYRGAVF,TRBJ2-2,NA,TRBV21-1,NA
TGCGCCAGCAGCTTGAACAGGGGGGGCTACGAGCAGTACTTC,CASSLNRGGYEQYF,TRBJ2-7,NA,TRBV5-1,NA
TGTGCCATCAGTGAGTCAGAGGGGGCCGGAGGCACTGAAGCTTTCTTT,CAISESEGAGGTEAFF,TRBJ1-1,NA,TRBV10-3,TRBD1
TGTGCCAGCAGTTACTCAGACAAACGCTCCTACAATGAGCAGTTCTTC,CASSYSDKRSYNEQFF,TRBJ2-1,NA,TRBV6-5,NA
TGTGCCAGCAGTCGGCCGGGGGACCAAGAGACCCAGTACTTC,CASSRPGDQETQYF,TRBJ2-5,once,TRBV2,NA
TGTGCCACCAGTGGTCTCTATGGCTACACCTTC,CATSGLYGYTF,TRBJ1-2,once,TRBV24-1,NA
TGTGCCAGCCAGACCCGTTTAGAAGCTTTCTTT,CASQTRLEAFF,TRBJ1-1,few,TRBV28,NA
TGTGCAAGTCGCTTAGCGGGGAGACTAGCGGAGGACCAAGAGACCCAGTACTTC,CASRLAGRLAEDQETQYF,TRBJ2-5,NA,TRBV12-2,NA
TGTGCCAGCAGATTAGCGGGAACCTCCTACAATGAGCAGTTCTTC,CASRLAGTSYNEQFF,TRBJ2-1,few,TRBV7-9,TRBD2
TGTGCCAGCAGTTTACGGACAGCGGGTAATGAAAAACTGTTTTTT,CASSLRTAGNEKLFF,TRBJ1-4,NA,TRBV28,NA
TGTGCCAGCAGTTATGGAGGGACAGCTAATTCACCCCTCCACTTT,CASSYGGTANSPLHF,TRBJ1-6,once,TRBV6-5,TRBD1
TGTGCCAGCAGCTTACTAGAGAAGGACTCTGGAAACACCATATATTTT,CASSLLEKDSGNTIYF,TRBJ1-3,NA,TRBV7-9,NA
TGTGTCAGAAGCCAGAGAGCGGGGGGGACAGATACGCAGTATTTT,CVRSQRAGGTDTQYF,TRBJ2-3,NA,TRBV7-5,NA
TGTGCCAGCAGCTTGGTCGGAGCAGGGATGCCCTACGAGCAGTACTTC,CASSLVGAGMPYEQYF,TRBJ2-7,NA,TRBV5-6,NA
TGTGCCAGCAGTTTTAGTAGGGACAGATCTACCTCGGGGGAGACCCAGTACTTC,CASSFSRDRSTSGETQYF,TRBJ2-5,NA,TRBV28,TRBD1
TGTGCCAGCGGGGACGCGGGGGTTGAAAAACTGTTTTTT,CASGDAGVEKLFF,TRBJ1-4,NA,TRBV28,NA
TGCGCCAGCAGTAATGATCAGCCCCAGCATTTT,CASSNDQPQHF,TRBJ1-5,NA,TRBV23-1,NA
TGTGCCAGCATCGGGGCTGGAAACACCATATATTTT,CASIGAGNTIYF,TRBJ1-3,once,TRBV9,NA